The rows below give T cell receptor beta chains drawn from one sample of a study of chemoradiotherapy in HPV16-positive cancers. Repertoires were generated with immunoSEQ multiplex PCR, while TCRdb's copy carries only in-frame clones and drops some. The sample shows approximately 3,100 clones, 92% of them seen only once. Source: tumor tissue, taken from a patient who underwent chemoradiotherapy. The receptor source for this set is a human donor with HPV-associated anogenital cancer. The CDR3 runs from the conserved cysteine through the conserved F or W. The order of the fields is CDR3 length, V gene, clone size, D gene, J gene, CDR3 DNA, CDR3 protein. A D gene is named only where the DNA matches it firmly. Clone size, where shown, is once, few, many, or a class for clones that have expanded.

15	TRBV18	NA	NA	TRBJ2-1	TGTGCCAGCTCACCATCTATCAGCTCCTACAATGAGCAGTTCTTC	CASSPSISSYNEQFF
16	TRBV5-1	few	TRBD2	TRBJ2-5	TGCGCCAGCAGCTTTGGTCTAGCGGGAGTGAGTGAGACCCAGTACTTC	CASSFGLAGVSETQYF
13	TRBV30	NA	NA	TRBJ2-3	TGTGCCTGGAGTAGGAGGGGGTCAGATACGCAGTATTTT	CAWSRRGSDTQYF
15	TRBV5-4	NA	TRBD2	TRBJ2-3	TGTGCCAGCAGAGGAATCGGGAGGAGTTTTGATACGCAGTATTTT	CASRGIGRSFDTQYF
15	TRBV6-1	once	NA	TRBJ1-2	TGTGCCAGCAGTGAAAAGGGGCGGATTAACTATGGCTACACCTTC	CASSEKGRINYGYTF
14	TRBV5-5	NA	TRBD2	TRBJ2-3	TGTGCCAGCAGCTCTACCTGGACTAGCGAAACGCAGTATTTT	CASSSTWTSETQYF
17	TRBV4-3	NA	TRBD1	TRBJ2-2	TGCGCCAGCAGCCAATTCTCCGGGACAGAGAACACCGGGGAGCTGTTTTTT	CASSQFSGTENTGELFF
15	TRBV4-3	NA	TRBD1	TRBJ2-4	TGCGCCAGCAGCCAACATGGGACAGGGGGTGACATTCAGTACTTC	CASSQHGTGGDIQYF
13	TRBV6-1	NA	NA	TRBJ2-1	TGTGCCAGCAGTGAACGGACTAACAATGAGCAGTTCTTC	CASSERTNNEQFF
14	TRBV29-1	NA	NA	TRBJ2-4	TGCAGCGTTGATCAGGGGGGCGCCCAAAACATTCAGTACTTC	CSVDQGGAQNIQYF
14	TRBV4-1	NA	NA	TRBJ2-2	TGCGCCAGCAGCTCCCGTCCCGACACCGGGGAGCTGTTTTTT	CASSSRPDTGELFF
15	TRBV6-5	NA	NA	TRBJ2-7	TGTGCCAGCAGTGTAACTGCGGCAAGCTCCTACGAGCAGTACTTC	CASSVTAASSYEQYF
12	TRBV7-2	NA	TRBD2	TRBJ2-5	TGTGCCAGCGGACTAGCGGCCCAGACCCAGTACTTC	CASGLAAQTQYF
20	TRBV5-5	NA	NA	TRBJ2-1	TGTGCCAGCAGCTTGAGGCCAGGGGGCGCGCAGGGGGGGTCCTACAATGAGCAGTTCTTC	CASSLRPGGAQGGSYNEQFF
15	TRBV6-1	few	TRBD1	TRBJ1-2	TGTGCCAGCAGGACAGGGACAGGAGAGCGCTATGGCTACACCTTC	CASRTGTGERYGYTF
15	TRBV6-5	NA	NA	TRBJ2-4	TGTGCCACTTCGGATAGCGGATTAGCCAAAAACATTCAGTACTTC	CATSDSGLAKNIQYF
13	TRBV19	few	TRBD1	TRBJ2-7	TGTGCCAGTAGTATAACAGGGGACTACGAGCAGTACTTC	CASSITGDYEQYF
13	TRBV18	NA	NA	TRBJ1-4	TGTGCCAGCTCAATTGCAACTAATGAAAAACTGTTTTTT	CASSIATNEKLFF
15	TRBV7-3	NA	TRBD2	TRBJ2-1	TGTGCCAGCAGCTTTTCGGGAGGGTCATACAATGAGCAGTTCTTC	CASSFSGGSYNEQFF
15	TRBV27	NA	NA	TRBJ2-3	TGTGCCAGCAGTTTATCAACAGCTAGCACAGATACGCAGTATTTT	CASSLSTASTDTQYF
13	TRBV4-2	once	NA	TRBJ2-1	TGTGCCAGCAGCCAAGATGGCAGTACTTGGCAGTTCTTC	CASSQDGSTWQFF
12	TRBV7-3	NA	NA	TRBJ2-3	TGTGCCAGCAGCCCCCCCTCGGATACGCAGTATTTT	CASSPPSDTQYF
14	TRBV9	NA	NA	TRBJ2-1	TGTGCCAGCAGCGTTTGGGCCAGCTTCAATGAGCAGTTCTTC	CASSVWASFNEQFF
14	TRBV27	NA	NA	TRBJ2-7	TGTGCCAGCAGTACTAGGGTGGGGGGCTACGAGCAGTACTTC	CASSTRVGGYEQYF
13	TRBV7-2	NA	NA	TRBJ2-7	TGTGCCAGCAGCTTAAGGGGCGTCTACGAGCAGTACTTC	CASSLRGVYEQYF
13	TRBV6-5	NA	TRBD1	TRBJ2-1	TGTGCCAGCAGGGAATCGGACAGGCTAGAGCCCCTCTTC	CASRESDRLEPLF
15	TRBV6-5	few	TRBD1	TRBJ2-3	TGTGCCAGCAGCCAGGACAGGGGGGACACAGATACGCAGTATTTT	CASSQDRGDTDTQYF
14	TRBV27	NA	NA	TRBJ1-5	TGTGCCAGCAGTTCCATACAGGGACATCAGCCCCAGCATTTT	CASSSIQGHQPQHF
14	TRBV6-1	NA	NA	TRBJ1-5	TGTGCCAGCATCCGGGGTCTGGGCAATCAGCCCCAGCATTTT	CASIRGLGNQPQHF
13	TRBV9	NA	TRBD1	TRBJ2-7	TGTGCCAGCAGCGGTCAGGGGGCCTACGAGCAGTACTTC	CASSGQGAYEQYF
13	TRBV30	NA	TRBD1	TRBJ1-1	TGTGCCTGGAGAAGAGGGGGCCGGACTGAAGCTTTCTTT	CAWRRGGRTEAFF
14	TRBV2	NA	NA	TRBJ2-7	TGTGCCAGCAGTGAGGGGTCCTCCGCCTCCGAGCAGTACTTC	CASSEGSSASEQYF
13	TRBV29-1	NA	NA	TRBJ2-7	TGCAGCGTCGCCGGACCCGATAGGGGGGAGCAGTACTTC	CSVAGPDRGEQYF
12	TRBV29-1	once	NA	TRBJ1-5	TGCAGCGTTCGACAGGAGGGCCAGCCCCAGCATTTT	CSVRQEGQPQHF
12	TRBV10-1	NA	TRBD2	TRBJ2-1	TGCGCCAGCAGCCCTGTAGCGGGGGATCAGTTCTTC	CASSPVAGDQFF
16	TRBV5-6	NA	NA	TRBJ2-1	TGTGCCAGCAGCTTGGACCTTATTCAGGACTACAATGAGCAGTTCTTC	CASSLDLIQDYNEQFF
11	TRBV25-1	NA	NA	TRBJ2-3	TGTGCCAGCAGTGAAACAGATACGCAGTATTTT	CASSETDTQYF
14	TRBV7-2	once	NA	TRBJ2-2	TGTGCCAGCTGCACCCAAAAAAACACCGGGGAGCTGTTTTTT	CASCTQKNTGELFF
11	TRBV30	NA	NA	TRBJ1-4	TGTGCCTGGGGGGGGTGGGAAAAACTGTTTTTT	CAWGGWEKLFF
15	TRBV9	NA	NA	TRBJ2-7	TGTGCCAGCAGCCTTTTTGGGGGGCAGGGCTACGAGCAGTACTTC	CASSLFGGQGYEQYF
11	TRBV2	NA	NA	TRBJ2-1	TGTGCCAGCAGTGAAGAGGGTGAGCAGTTCTTC	CASSEEGEQFF
14	TRBV29-1	NA	NA	TRBJ1-2	TGCAGCGTTGAAAGTTGGGCCCAAGGGTATGGCTACACCTTC	CSVESWAQGYGYTF
14	TRBV6-5	NA	TRBD1	TRBJ2-7	TGTGCCAGCAGTACACAGGGGGCGCAGTACGAGCAGTACTTC	CASSTQGAQYEQYF
14	TRBV7-9	NA	NA	TRBJ2-1	TGTGCCAGCAGCTTACGAATACAGGGCTATGAGCAGTTCTTC	CASSLRIQGYEQFF
19	TRBV7-2	NA	NA	TRBJ1-4	TGTGCCAGCAGCTTAATTCCTTTGGGAGGAGACAGACCCAATCAAAAACTGTTTTTT	CASSLIPLGGDRPNQKLFF
16	TRBV7-3	NA	TRBD2	TRBJ2-3	TGTGCCAGCAGCTTAGCCGGACTAGCGGGGCTTGGTACGCAGTATTTT	CASSLAGLAGLGTQYF